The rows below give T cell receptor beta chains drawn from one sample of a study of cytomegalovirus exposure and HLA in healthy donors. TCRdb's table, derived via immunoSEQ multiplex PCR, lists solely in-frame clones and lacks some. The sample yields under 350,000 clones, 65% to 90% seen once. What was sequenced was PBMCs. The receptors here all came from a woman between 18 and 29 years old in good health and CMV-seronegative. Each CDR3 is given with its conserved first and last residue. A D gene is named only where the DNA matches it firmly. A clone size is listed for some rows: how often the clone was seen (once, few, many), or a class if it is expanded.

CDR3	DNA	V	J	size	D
CASSPPGQGAGQPQHF	TGTGCCAGCAGCCCACCGGGACAGGGGGCAGGACAGCCCCAGCATTTT	TRBV2	TRBJ1-5	NA	TRBD1
CASSLAVGGAPSYEQYF	TGCGCCAGCAGCTTGGCCGTGGGGGGGGCCCCCTCCTACGAGCAGTACTTC	TRBV5-1	TRBJ2-7	NA	NA
CASSVGAGREQYF	TGTGCCAGCAGCGTAGGTGCGGGGAGGGAGCAGTACTTC	TRBV9	TRBJ2-7	NA	NA
CASSLTENTEAFF	TGTGCCAGCAGCCTAACAGAGAACACTGAAGCTTTCTTT	TRBV6-5	TRBJ1-1	NA	NA
CASGLVVWGTGYPYEQYF	TGTGCTAGTGGTTTGGTAGTGTGGGGGACAGGGTACCCCTACGAGCAGTACTTC	TRBV12-5	TRBJ2-7	NA	TRBD1
CASSLGASGAYEQYF	TGTGCCAGCAGCTTAGGGGCTAGCGGCGCCTACGAGCAGTACTTC	TRBV7-7	TRBJ2-7	NA	TRBD2
CASSYSAGFEAFF	TGTGCCAGCAGTTACTCGGCAGGGTTTGAAGCTTTCTTT	TRBV6-5	TRBJ1-1	NA	NA
CASSAGLMNTEAFF	TGTGCCAGCAGTGCAGGTCTCATGAACACTGAAGCTTTCTTT	TRBV2	TRBJ1-1	NA	NA
CASTIDGTGDGEQFF	TGTGCCAGCACTATCGACGGCACAGGGGACGGTGAGCAGTTCTTC	TRBV6-4	TRBJ2-1	NA	TRBD1
CASSWGLAGTYEQYF	TGTGCCAGCAGCTGGGGACTAGCGGGAACCTACGAGCAGTACTTC	TRBV5-4	TRBJ2-7	NA	TRBD2
CASRLLSGAEQYF	TGTGCCAGCAGGTTGTTGTCGGGAGCCGAGCAGTACTTC	TRBV2	TRBJ2-7	NA	NA
CASSMTPQEADTQYF	TGTGCCAGTAGTATGACCCCCCAGGAGGCAGATACGCAGTATTTT	TRBV19	TRBJ2-3	NA	NA
CASSLGQPSNQPQHF	TGCGCCAGCAGCTTGGGACAGCCTAGCAATCAGCCCCAGCATTTT	TRBV5-1	TRBJ1-5	NA	NA
CASSPGQNTGELFF	TGTGCCAGCTCACCGGGACAGAACACCGGGGAGCTGTTTTTT	TRBV18	TRBJ2-2	NA	NA
CASSLGPGNTIYF	TGTGCCAGCAGTTTGGGGCCTGGAAACACCATATATTTT	TRBV28	TRBJ1-3	NA	NA
CASSSRLSGGLEQYF	TGTGCCAGCAGCTCCCGCCTTAGCGGGGGCCTTGAGCAGTACTTC	TRBV7-2	TRBJ2-7	NA	TRBD2
CAISDRSGSPLHF	TGTGCCATCAGTGACCGAAGCGGTTCACCCCTCCACTTT	TRBV10-3	TRBJ1-6	NA	NA
CASSAGTGDHGYTF	TGCGCCAGCAGTGCCGGGACAGGGGATCATGGCTACACCTTC	TRBV10-1	TRBJ1-2	NA	TRBD1
CASSFDRGDEQYF	TGTGCCAGCAGCTTCGACAGGGGCGACGAGCAGTACTTC	TRBV7-3	TRBJ2-7	NA	TRBD1
CASSPDRVNTGELFF	TGTGCCAGCAGCCCCGACAGGGTGAACACCGGGGAGCTGTTTTTT	TRBV5-6	TRBJ2-2	once	TRBD1
CASSQDGGSMETQYF	TGCGCCAGCAGCCAAGATGGTGGCAGTATGGAGACCCAGTACTTC	TRBV4-3	TRBJ2-5	NA	NA
CASSQDRGSTAMNTEAFF	TGTGCCAGCAGCCAAGATAGGGGATCGACAGCCATGAACACTGAAGCTTTCTTT	TRBV14	TRBJ1-1	NA	NA
CASSVGVSAYEQYF	TGTGCCAGCAGCGTTGGAGTCTCTGCCTACGAGCAGTACTTC	TRBV9	TRBJ2-7	NA	NA
CASSGQGRTEAFF	TGTGCCAGCTCGGGACAGGGGAGGACTGAAGCTTTCTTT	TRBV18	TRBJ1-1	NA	TRBD1
CASSSTRNTDTQYF	TGTGCCAGCAGTTCGACTCGTAACACAGATACGCAGTATTTT	TRBV6-5	TRBJ2-3	NA	NA
CASSQRTAGGGELFF	TGTGCCAGCAGCCAACGGACAGCTGGTGGGGGGGAGCTGTTTTTT	TRBV5-4	TRBJ2-2	once	NA
CAWTTGLAGDVEQFF	TGTGCCTGGACTACGGGACTAGCGGGAGACGTTGAGCAGTTCTTC	TRBV30	TRBJ2-1	NA	TRBD2
CASSPRREGPNEQFF	TGTGCCAGCTCACCACGGCGGGAGGGCCCCAATGAGCAGTTCTTC	TRBV18	TRBJ2-1	NA	TRBD2
CASSVPGTGINQPQHF	TGTGCCAGCAGTGTTCCCGGGACAGGGATCAATCAGCCCCAGCATTTT	TRBV6-1	TRBJ1-5	NA	TRBD1
CAWSGGGSPQHF	TGTGCCTGGAGTGGAGGAGGTAGCCCCCAGCATTTT	TRBV30	TRBJ1-5	NA	NA
CASSLTGGQTMNTEAFF	TGTGCCAGCAGCTTAACAGGGGGACAGACCATGAACACTGAAGCTTTCTTT	TRBV7-3	TRBJ1-1	NA	TRBD1
CASSVKGQEHYNEQFF	TGTGCCAGCAGCGTAAAGGGACAGGAACACTACAATGAGCAGTTCTTC	TRBV9	TRBJ2-1	NA	TRBD1
CASSDGNSRGLFF	TGTGCCAGCAGCGACGGGAATTCTCGAGGACTGTTTTTT	TRBV5-6	TRBJ1-4	NA	NA
CASSRGISGVNNEQFF	TGTGCCAGCAGCAGAGGGATTAGCGGGGTGAACAATGAGCAGTTCTTC	TRBV13	TRBJ2-1	NA	TRBD2
CASSHRGIGNQPQHF	TGTGCCAGCAGCCACAGGGGAATTGGCAATCAGCCCCAGCATTTT	TRBV6-5	TRBJ1-5	NA	TRBD1
CASSDPGQGDYGYTF	TGTGCCAGTAGTGATCCGGGACAGGGGGACTATGGCTACACCTTC	TRBV19	TRBJ1-2	NA	TRBD1
CASSLSGSGETQYF	TGTGCCAGCAGTTTGAGCGGGAGTGGAGAGACCCAGTACTTC	TRBV27	TRBJ2-5	NA	TRBD2
CASRSKGGWSQPQHF	TGTGCCAGTAGATCCAAAGGGGGTTGGAGTCAGCCCCAGCATTTT	TRBV19	TRBJ1-5	NA	NA
CASSTRDRVIYEQYF	TGTGCCAGTAGTACCCGGGACAGGGTTATCTACGAGCAGTACTTC	TRBV19	TRBJ2-7	NA	TRBD1
CASSVAGSGTDPYNEQFF	TGTGCCAGCAGCGTAGCGGGTTCCGGGACAGATCCCTACAATGAGCAGTTCTTC	TRBV9	TRBJ2-1	NA	TRBD1
CASSLGPSGEQKQYF	TGTGCCAGCAGCTTAGGGCCTAGCGGGGAACAAAAGCAGTACTTC	TRBV7-2	TRBJ2-7	NA	TRBD2
CSVGQGGSNEQFF	TGCAGCGTGGGACAGGGAGGTTCCAATGAGCAGTTCTTC	TRBV29-1	TRBJ2-1	NA	TRBD1
CACAAWGGGTRPYF	NA	TRBV30	TRBJ2-5	NA	NA
CASSLGGANTEAFF	TGTGCCAGCAGCTTAGGGGGCGCGAACACTGAAGCTTTCTTT	TRBV5-6	TRBJ1-1	NA	TRBD1
CASSPLANSRRYTEAFF	TGCGCCAGCAGCCCACTGGCCAACAGTCGTCGGTACACTGAAGCTTTCTTT	TRBV4-1	TRBJ1-1	once	NA
CASSLPVSPLHF	TGTGCCAGCAGCTTGCCAGTTTCACCCCTCCACTTT	TRBV5-6	TRBJ1-6	few	NA
CASSLGTSGGAINEQFF	TGTGCCAGCAGTTTAGGGACTAGCGGGGGGGCAATTAATGAGCAGTTCTTC	TRBV27	TRBJ2-1	NA	TRBD2
CASRDRATYEQYF	TGTGCCAGTAGGGACAGGGCCACCTACGAGCAGTACTTC	TRBV19	TRBJ2-7	NA	TRBD1